This record covers a single T cell receptor beta chain. It lacks a known antigen. Base qualities are not at hand, and no much larger clone is one base apart. The sample holds other DNA sequences that translate to the same CDR3. The data are from a study of blood T cell repertoires in COVID-19 (dated by TCRdb to the early 2020s). Regarding the research as a whole: Samples from collaborators originated in the United States, Italy and Spain and spanned both the acute and convalescent phases of COVID-19. The prospective study material was composed of cDNA or gDNA derived from T cells, B-cell-depleted T cells, or PBMCs. The dataset comprised deeply sampled blood TCRbeta repertoires from subjects exposed to, actively infected with, or recovered from COVID-19. The repertoires were released in a freely available public database meant as a resource for research on the immune response to SARS-CoV-2. The samples were drawn from the first 160 participants of the ongoing ImmuneRACE study and from roughly 1,300 subjects provided by 6 global collaborators. Nearly every sample came with metadata listing a de-identified subject ID, COVID-19 status, age in years and sex. Where HLA class I and class II types were available, the types were taken from metadata supplied by the sample provider, not from assay-based typing. Overall study results and their limits: The quantity of clinical and demographic metadata differed by source and by participant and was supplied without curation.

Collaborating institutions collected whole blood in K2EDTA tubes following their own protocols. For TCRbeta analysis, collaborator samples were shipped as frozen whole blood, as isolated PBMCs, or as DNA extracted from either sample type. TCRbeta CDR3 regions were amplified from genomic DNA using the immunoSEQ Assay, a bias-controlled multiplex PCR. The paper's processing steps were these. Within the assay, amplification of reference gene primers was used to estimate how many nucleated cells each sample contained. Sequence reads were collapsed and filtered to measure the absolute abundance of every unique TCRbeta CDR3 rearrangement. For each sample, productive Simpson clonality was calculated as the square root of Simpson's diversity index over productive rearrangements. What TCRdb holds here is the immuneACCESS table cut down to in-frame rearrangements. Part of the clones is not present; checked against another copy, under half of the missing clones reflect an unresolved V gene, and the others are unexplained. That table gives V, J and clone size, and the DNA gave D and trimming. The sample includes roughly 250,000 clones, with 65% to 90% observed a single time. Jointly, the top ten make up under 5.5% of the sample.

V was cut back by 3 bases and J by 2 bases, leaving a gap of 7 bases between them. The germline V gene sets CDR1 to KGHSH and CDR2 to LQKENI. Including cysteine and phenylalanine, the CDR3 has 13 amino acids. Only CDR3 DNA remains: 39 bases, in frame from the first base. The specimen sequenced was peripheral blood. This receptor was obtained from a woman older than 75 with active or convalescent COVID-19. The chain links TRBV18 with TRBJ2-5; the D segment could be TRBD1, given 6 matching bases. The DNA sequence reads TGTGCCAGCTCACCGCAGGGGCAAGAGACCCAGTACTTC. This gives the protein CASSPQGQETQYF.